The entry below describes one TCR beta chain. The sample is drawn from a study of cytomegalovirus exposure and HLA in healthy donors. On the study more broadly: An analysis done earlier identified 117 million unique TCR beta sequences from about 179 million T cells.

PCR employed 60 Vbeta and 13 Jbeta primers. Using immunoSEQ multiplex PCR, the repertoire was profiled, and TCRdb retains in-frame clones only, with some absent. The specimen's table records around 100,000 clones. Material for sequencing was PBMCs. The sequence came from a man aged 25-40 years in good health and CMV-seronegative.

CDR3 bases: TGTGCCAGCAGTAAACAGGGGGCTTCCTACGAGCAGTACTTC. Translating gives CASSKQGASYEQYF. This chain joins TRBV6-6 and TRBJ2-7; 9 nucleotides line up with TRBD1. Germline V gives CDR1 MNHNY, CDR2 SVGAGI (reference sequence). The CDR3 runs 14 residues. Trimming removed 5 bases from V and 1 base from J; junction bases left unmatched: 3.